The present entry profiles one T cell receptor beta chain with its context. The target of this receptor is not known. Nothing much larger sits one base from this clone, and base qualities are not available. This specimen belongs to a study of T cells in localized non-small cell lung cancer (dated by TCRdb to the early 2020s). At the level of the whole study: T cell repertoires of 236 early-stage NSCLC patients were analyzed, with tumors being compared against uninvolved tumor-adjacent lungs. A mean age of around 69 years was recorded for the NSCLC patients, of whom 129 were male and about a hundred were female. The cohort was made up of under 250 treatment-naive NSCLC patients whose localized lung tumors had been resected. General findings and caveats noted by the study authors: Since the design was exploratory, TCR variables were selected using unadjusted p-values with no false-discovery rate correction. Uninvolved tumor-adjacent lung showed the highest T cell clonality, higher than tumor, which suggests more focused antigenic responses in the adjacent lung. Because multi-region tumor sequencing was not done, intratumor heterogeneity could not be ruled out. Longer overall survival was associated with higher T cell density in blood, whereas shorter survival was associated with higher clonality in adjacent lung. A median of approximately 57 of the top 100 tumor clones were detected in paired uninvolved adjacent lung, and around 30 of these tumor clones were also found among the top 100 clones of the paired uninvolved adjacent lung.

The immunoSEQ Assay was used to sequence TCR beta CDR3 regions from DNA. For the original study's pipeline: To compute T cell density, TCR beta template counts were normalized to usable DNA, which was estimated by amplifying housekeeping genes. Richness was estimated with the preseqR package, extrapolating to 400,000 templates for PBMC samples and 120,000 templates for tissue samples. Clonality was calculated as one minus Pielou's evenness. Differential abundance testing on productive amino-acid clonotypes, with a minimum total count of 5 and an alpha of 0.1, was used to identify tissue-enriched TCRs. The Jaccard Index and the Morisita Overlap Index were used to measure repertoire overlap between compartments. GLIPH grouped TCR beta CDR3s together with public tetramer-defined viral CDR3s, and a viral motif had to include at least three viral sequences and show V-gene enrichment. The table comes from immuneACCESS by way of TCRdb, which keeps in-frame sequences with V and J called. Part of the clones is missing from these tables; in studies checked, under half for an unresolved V gene and the rest for unknown reasons. That table supplies the V and J calls and clone size; D and trimming were determined from the DNA. This sample lists about 45,000 clones; around nine tenths were detected once. Of the sample, approximately 10% is held by the ten largest clones.

At diagnosis, tumor, uninvolved tumor-adjacent lung and peripheral blood were collected and then preserved as a mix of FFPE and fresh-frozen material. For TCR repertoire profiling, blood samples were analyzed in the form of peripheral blood mononuclear cells. CDR1 and CDR2 (SGHRS, YFSETQ) derive from the germline V gene. The junction shows trimming of 2 bases on V and 4 bases on J, plus 12 bases between the germline ends. Taken from cysteine to phenylalanine, the CDR3 has 14 residues. CDR3 DNA is the only sequence kept; it has 42 bases, read in frame from the first base. This receptor was obtained from a woman aged 35 to 70 with stage II lung adenocarcinoma. The sequences come from PBMCs, collected before any cancer treatment. This receptor chain uses TRBV5-1 and TRBJ1-2; D gene: possibly TRBD1, on 6 matching bases. The CDR3 protein is CASSFSGTTYGYTF. The DNA sequence reads TGCGCCAGCAGCTTCTCCGGGACAACCTATGGCTACACCTTC.